The clone carrying this T cell receptor beta chain has ten or more counts. Its matching antigen is unknown. This entry is derived from a study of T cells in Graves' hyperthyroidism and ophthalmopathy. Findings of the study overall: The model anticipated ophthalmopathy a median approximately six months pre-onset.

There were TCR beta CDR3 regions amplified from RNA transcripts. RT-PCR in the first round (using the HTBI primer set) targeted the TCR CDR3. TCRdb fed the multiplex PCR reads into MiXCR, producing one record per CDR3 protein. The sample has 500,000 to 800,000 distinct CDR3 sequences; 14% are singletons. V lost 3 bases and J lost 4, with 15 bases in between. The germline V gene has CDR1 SGHTA and CDR2 FQGNSA. This CDR3 contains 15 residues. The receptor comes from a woman aged 45 to 65 with Graves' ophthalmopathy. The sequencing sample was made of blood. This chain connects TRBV7-2 to TRBJ1-2; possible D gene TRBD1, 5 bases. The CDR3 nucleotides read TGTGCCAGCAGCTTCGTACCGACAGCTTCCTATGGCTACACCTTC. Its translation is CASSFVPTASYGYTF.